This entry describes one TCR beta chain. How the authors handled the data: Amplifying reference gene primers gave estimates of nucleated cell counts. Some clones are missing from TCRdb's copy, which holds only in-frame ones; the method was immunoSEQ multiplex PCR. V and J calls and clone size are those listed in that table; D and trimming were worked out from the DNA. This sample has hundreds of thousands of clones, with approximately 87% found just once. This entry belongs to a study of blood T cell repertoires in COVID-19. Background on the study: Acute and convalescent COVID-19 samples came from the United States, Italy and Spain. From T cells, B-cell-depleted T cells, or PBMCs came the material, which was cDNA or gDNA.

Germline lookup yields CDR1 SNHLY and CDR2 FYNNEI. V gave up 6 bases and J gave up 8 bases, with 17 bases separating them. This CDR3 is built from 14 residues. The rearrangement uses TRBV2 and TRBJ1-5; no firm D call. Sequenced material: peripheral blood. This receptor was taken from a woman aged 45 to 65 with acute or convalescent COVID-19. The CDR3 sequence is CASSTDGGPKPQHF. The CDR3 DNA sequence: TGTGCCAGCAGCACCGACGGAGGACCTAAGCCCCAGCATTTT.